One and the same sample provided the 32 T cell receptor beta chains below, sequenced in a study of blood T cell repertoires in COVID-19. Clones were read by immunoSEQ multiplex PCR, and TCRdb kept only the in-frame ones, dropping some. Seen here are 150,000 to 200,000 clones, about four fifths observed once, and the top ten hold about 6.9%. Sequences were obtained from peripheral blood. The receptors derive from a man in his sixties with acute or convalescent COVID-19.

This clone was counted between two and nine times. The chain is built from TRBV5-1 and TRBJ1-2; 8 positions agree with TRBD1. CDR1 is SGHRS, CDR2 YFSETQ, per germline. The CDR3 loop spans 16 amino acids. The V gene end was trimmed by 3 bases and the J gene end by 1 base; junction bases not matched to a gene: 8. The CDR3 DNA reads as TGCGCCAGCAGCTCAATCCCCGACAGGGGTAACTATGGCTACACCTTC. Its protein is CASSSIPDRGNYGYTF.

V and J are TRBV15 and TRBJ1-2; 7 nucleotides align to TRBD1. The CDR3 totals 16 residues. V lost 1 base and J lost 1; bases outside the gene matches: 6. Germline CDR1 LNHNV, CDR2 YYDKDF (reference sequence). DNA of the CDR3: TGTGCCACCAGCAGAGGGGGGGACAGTCTTAACTATGGCTACACCTTC. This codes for CATSRGGDSLNYGYTF.

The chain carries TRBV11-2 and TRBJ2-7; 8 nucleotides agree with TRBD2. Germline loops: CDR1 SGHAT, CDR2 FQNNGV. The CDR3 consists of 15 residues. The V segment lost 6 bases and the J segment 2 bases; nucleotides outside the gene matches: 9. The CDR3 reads CASSSTAGGPYEQYF. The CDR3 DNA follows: TGTGCCAGCAGTTCCACGGCGGGAGGTCCCTACGAGCAGTACTTC.

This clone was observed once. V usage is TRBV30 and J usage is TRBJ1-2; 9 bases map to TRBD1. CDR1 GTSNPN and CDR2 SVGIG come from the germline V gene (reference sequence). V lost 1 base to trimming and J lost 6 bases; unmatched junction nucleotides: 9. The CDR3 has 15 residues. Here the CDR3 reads CAWSAGTGTSNGYTF. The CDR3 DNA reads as TGTGCCTGGAGTGCCGGGACAGGGACTTCCAATGGCTACACCTTC.

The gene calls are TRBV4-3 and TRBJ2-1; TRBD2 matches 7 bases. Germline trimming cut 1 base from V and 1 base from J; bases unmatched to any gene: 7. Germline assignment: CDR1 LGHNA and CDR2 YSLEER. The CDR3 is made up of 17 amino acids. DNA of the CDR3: TGCGCCAGCAGCCAAGGGGTCGGACTAGAGTCCTACAATGAGCAGTTCTTC. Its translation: CASSQGVGLESYNEQFF.

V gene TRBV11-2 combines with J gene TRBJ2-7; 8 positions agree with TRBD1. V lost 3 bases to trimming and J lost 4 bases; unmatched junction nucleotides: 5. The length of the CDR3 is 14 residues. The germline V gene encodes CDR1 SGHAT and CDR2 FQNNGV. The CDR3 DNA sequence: TGTGCCAGCAGCTTTGACAGGGGTAATTACGAGCAGTACTTC. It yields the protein CASSFDRGNYEQYF. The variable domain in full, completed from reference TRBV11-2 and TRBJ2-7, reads EAGVAQSPRYKIIEKRQSVAFWCNPISGHATLYWYQQILGQGPKLLIQFQNNGVVDDSQLPKDRFSAERLKGVDSTLKIQPAKLEDSAVYLCASSFDRGNYEQYFGPGTRLTVT.

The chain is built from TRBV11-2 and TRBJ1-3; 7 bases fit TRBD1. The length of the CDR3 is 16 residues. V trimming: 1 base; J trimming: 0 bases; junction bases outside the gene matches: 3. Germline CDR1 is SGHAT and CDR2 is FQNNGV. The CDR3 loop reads CASSLAGQTSGNTIYF. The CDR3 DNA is TGTGCCAGCAGCTTAGCGGGACAGACCTCTGGAAACACCATATATTTT.

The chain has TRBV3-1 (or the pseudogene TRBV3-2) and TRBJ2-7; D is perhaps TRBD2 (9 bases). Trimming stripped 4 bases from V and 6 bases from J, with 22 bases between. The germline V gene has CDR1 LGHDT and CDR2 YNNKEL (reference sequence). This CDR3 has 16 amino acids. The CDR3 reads CASSPQGAGGPFEQYF. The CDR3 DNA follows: TGTGCCAGCAGCCCCCAGGGGGCGGGAGGGCCGTTCGAGCAGTACTTC.

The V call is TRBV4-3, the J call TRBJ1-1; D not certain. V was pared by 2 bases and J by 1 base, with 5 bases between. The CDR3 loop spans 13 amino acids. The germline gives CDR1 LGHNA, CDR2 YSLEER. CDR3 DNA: TGCGCCAGCAGCCAATCTTGGAACACTGAAGCTTTCTTT. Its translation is CASSQSWNTEAFF.

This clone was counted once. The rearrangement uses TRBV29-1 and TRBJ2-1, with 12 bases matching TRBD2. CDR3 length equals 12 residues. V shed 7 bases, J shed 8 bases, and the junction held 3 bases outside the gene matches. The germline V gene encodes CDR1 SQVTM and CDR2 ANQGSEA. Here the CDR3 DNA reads TGCAGCGGGACTAGCGGGACCGATGAGCAGTTCTTC. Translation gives CSGTSGTDEQFF.

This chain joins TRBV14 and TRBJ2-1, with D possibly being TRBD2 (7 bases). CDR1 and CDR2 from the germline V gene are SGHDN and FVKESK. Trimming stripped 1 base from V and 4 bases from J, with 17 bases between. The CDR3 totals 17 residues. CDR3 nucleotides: TGTGCCAGCAGCCAAGGGGGGGCTAGCGGTTTATACAATGAGCAGTTCTTC. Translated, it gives CASSQGGASGLYNEQFF.

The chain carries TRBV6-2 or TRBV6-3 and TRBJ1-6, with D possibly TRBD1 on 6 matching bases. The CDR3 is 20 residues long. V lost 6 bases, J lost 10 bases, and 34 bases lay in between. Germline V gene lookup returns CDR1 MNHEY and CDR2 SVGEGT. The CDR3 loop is CASSPPTYREWNELGSPLHF. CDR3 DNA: TGTGCCAGCAGCCCACCTACCTACAGGGAATGGAATGAATTGGGATCACCCCTCCACTTT.

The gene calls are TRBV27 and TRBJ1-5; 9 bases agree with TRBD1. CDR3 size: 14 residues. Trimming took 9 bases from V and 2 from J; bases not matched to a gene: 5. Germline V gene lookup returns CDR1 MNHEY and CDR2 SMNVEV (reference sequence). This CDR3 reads CARSTGGGNQPQHF. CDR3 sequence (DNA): TGTGCCAGGTCCACAGGGGGCGGCAATCAGCCCCAGCATTTT.

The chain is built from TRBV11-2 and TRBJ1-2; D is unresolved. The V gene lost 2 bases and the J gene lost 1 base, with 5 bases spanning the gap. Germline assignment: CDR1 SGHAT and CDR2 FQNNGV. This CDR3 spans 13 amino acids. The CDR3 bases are TGTGCCAGCAGCTTACGGGATAACTATGGCTACACCTTC. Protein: CASSLRDNYGYTF. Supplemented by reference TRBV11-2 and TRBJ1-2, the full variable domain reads EAGVAQSPRYKIIEKRQSVAFWCNPISGHATLYWYQQILGQGPKLLIQFQNNGVVDDSQLPKDRFSAERLKGVDSTLKIQPAKLEDSAVYLCASSLRDNYGYTFGSGTRLTVV.

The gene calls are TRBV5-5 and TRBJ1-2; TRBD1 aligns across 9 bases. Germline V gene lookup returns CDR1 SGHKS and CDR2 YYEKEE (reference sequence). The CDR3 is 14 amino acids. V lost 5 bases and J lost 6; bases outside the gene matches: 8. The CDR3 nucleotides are TGTGCCAGCAGAGATACAGGGGGCCGAGATGGCTACACCTTC. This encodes CASRDTGGRDGYTF.

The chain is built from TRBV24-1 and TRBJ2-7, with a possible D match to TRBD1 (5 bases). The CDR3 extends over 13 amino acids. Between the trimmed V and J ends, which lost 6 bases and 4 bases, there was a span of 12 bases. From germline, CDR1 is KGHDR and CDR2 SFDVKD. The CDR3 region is CATSHPGIYEQYF. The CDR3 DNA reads TGTGCCACCAGTCACCCAGGGATTTACGAGCAGTACTTC.

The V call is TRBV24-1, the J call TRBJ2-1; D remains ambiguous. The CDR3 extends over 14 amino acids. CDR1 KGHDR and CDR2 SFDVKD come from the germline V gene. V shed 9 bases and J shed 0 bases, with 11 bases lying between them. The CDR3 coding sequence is TGTGCCACCCAAGACACTTCCTCCTACAATGAGCAGTTCTTC. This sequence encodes CATQDTSSYNEQFF.

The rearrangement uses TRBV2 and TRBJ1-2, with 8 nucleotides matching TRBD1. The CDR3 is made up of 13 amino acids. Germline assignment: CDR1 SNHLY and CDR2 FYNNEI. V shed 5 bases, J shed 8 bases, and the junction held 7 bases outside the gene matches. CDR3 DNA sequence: TGTGCCAGCAGTCCAGGGGGCGCGGAGGGCTACACCTTC. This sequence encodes CASSPGGAEGYTF.

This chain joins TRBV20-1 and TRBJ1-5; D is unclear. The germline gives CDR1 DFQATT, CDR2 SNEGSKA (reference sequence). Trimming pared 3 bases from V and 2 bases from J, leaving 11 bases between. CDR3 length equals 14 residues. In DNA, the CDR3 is TGCAGTGCTAGTGTGTCAGTGGGCAATCAGCCCCAGCATTTT. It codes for CSASVSVGNQPQHF.

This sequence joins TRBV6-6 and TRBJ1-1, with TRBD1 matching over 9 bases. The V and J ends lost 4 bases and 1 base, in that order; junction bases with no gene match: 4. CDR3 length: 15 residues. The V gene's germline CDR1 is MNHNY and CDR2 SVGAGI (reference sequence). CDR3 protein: CASSSPGQGNTEAFF. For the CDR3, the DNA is TGTGCCAGCAGTTCCCCGGGACAGGGGAACACTGAAGCTTTCTTT.

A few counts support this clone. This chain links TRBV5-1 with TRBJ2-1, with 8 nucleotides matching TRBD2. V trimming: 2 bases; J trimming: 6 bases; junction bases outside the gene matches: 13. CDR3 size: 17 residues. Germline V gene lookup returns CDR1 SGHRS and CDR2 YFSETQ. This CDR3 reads CASSFRSGGPPPNEQFF. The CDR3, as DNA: TGCGCCAGCAGCTTTCGGTCGGGAGGGCCCCCGCCCAATGAGCAGTTCTTC.

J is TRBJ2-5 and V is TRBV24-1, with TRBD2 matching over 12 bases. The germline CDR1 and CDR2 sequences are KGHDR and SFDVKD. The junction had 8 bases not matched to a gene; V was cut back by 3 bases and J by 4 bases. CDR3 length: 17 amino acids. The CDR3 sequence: CATSDPSPTSGGETQYF. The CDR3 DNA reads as TGTGCCACCAGTGATCCCTCCCCGACTAGCGGGGGAGAGACCCAGTACTTC.

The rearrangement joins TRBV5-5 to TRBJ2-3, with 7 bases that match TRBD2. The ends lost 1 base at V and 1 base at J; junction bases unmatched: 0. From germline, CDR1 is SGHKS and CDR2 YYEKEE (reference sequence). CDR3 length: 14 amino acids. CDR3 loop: CASSLTSGTDTQYF. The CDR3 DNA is TGTGCCAGCAGCTTGACTAGCGGCACAGATACGCAGTATTTT.

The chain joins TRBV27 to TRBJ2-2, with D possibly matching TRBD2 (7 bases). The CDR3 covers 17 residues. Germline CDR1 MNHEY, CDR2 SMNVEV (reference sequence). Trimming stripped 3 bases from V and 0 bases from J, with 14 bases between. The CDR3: CASSLGRGASNTGELFF. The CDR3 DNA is TGTGCCAGCAGTTTGGGGAGGGGGGCGTCGAACACCGGGGAGCTGTTTTTT.

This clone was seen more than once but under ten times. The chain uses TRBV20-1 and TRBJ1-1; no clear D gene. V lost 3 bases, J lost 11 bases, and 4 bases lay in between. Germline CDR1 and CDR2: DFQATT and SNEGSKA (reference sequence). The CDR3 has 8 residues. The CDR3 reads CSASSAFF. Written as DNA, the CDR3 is TGCAGTGCTAGTTCGGCTTTCTTT.

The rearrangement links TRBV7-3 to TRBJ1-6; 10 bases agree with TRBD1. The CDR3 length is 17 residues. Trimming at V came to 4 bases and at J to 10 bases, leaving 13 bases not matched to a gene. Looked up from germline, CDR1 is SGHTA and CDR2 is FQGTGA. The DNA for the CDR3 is TGTGCCAGCAGCTCAAGCCTGTACCGGGACAGGGGCTCACCCCTCCACTTT. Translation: CASSSSLYRDRGSPLHF.

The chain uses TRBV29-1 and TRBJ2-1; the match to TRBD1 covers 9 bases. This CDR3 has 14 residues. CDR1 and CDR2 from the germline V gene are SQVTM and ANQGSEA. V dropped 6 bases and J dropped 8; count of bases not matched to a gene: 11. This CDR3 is CSVDPGQGWDEQFF. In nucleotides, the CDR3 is TGCAGCGTGGATCCGGGACAGGGATGGGATGAGCAGTTCTTC.

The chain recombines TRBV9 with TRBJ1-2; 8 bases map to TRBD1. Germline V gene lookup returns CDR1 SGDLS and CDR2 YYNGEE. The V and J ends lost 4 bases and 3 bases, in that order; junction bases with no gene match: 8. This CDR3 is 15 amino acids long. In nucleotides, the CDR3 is TGTGCCAGCAGCCCTTCGGACAGGGAATACTATGGCTACACCTTC. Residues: CASSPSDREYYGYTF.

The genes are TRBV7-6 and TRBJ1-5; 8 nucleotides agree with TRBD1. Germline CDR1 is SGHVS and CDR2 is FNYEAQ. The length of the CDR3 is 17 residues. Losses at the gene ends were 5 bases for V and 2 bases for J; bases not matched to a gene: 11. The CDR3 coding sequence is TGTGCCAGCAGCCCCAACCCCAGGGGGCCCGGCAATCAGCCCCAGCATTTT. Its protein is CASSPNPRGPGNQPQHF.

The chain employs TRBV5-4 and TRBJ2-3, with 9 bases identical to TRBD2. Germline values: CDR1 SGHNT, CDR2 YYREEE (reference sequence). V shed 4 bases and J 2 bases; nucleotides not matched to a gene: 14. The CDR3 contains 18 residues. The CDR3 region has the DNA TGTGCCAGCAGCACCCAAAAATCAGCGGGGGGACACACAGATACGCAGTATTTT. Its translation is CASSTQKSAGGHTDTQYF.

The DNA for the CDR3 is TGTGCCAGCAGCCAAGATTGGAGTCGGAGCGGGGGGGCCAATGAGCAGTTCTTC. This encodes CASSQDWSRSGGANEQFF. The V gene is TRBV4-2, the J gene TRBJ2-1, with 10 positions matching TRBD2. The CDR3 loop spans 18 amino acids. Germline-derived CDR1 and CDR2 are LGHNA and YNFKEQ. V trimming: 0 bases; J trimming: 6 bases; junction bases outside the gene matches: 11.

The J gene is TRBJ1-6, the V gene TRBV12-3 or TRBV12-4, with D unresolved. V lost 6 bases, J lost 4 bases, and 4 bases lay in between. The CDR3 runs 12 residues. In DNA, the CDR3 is TGTGCCAGCAGCCAGTATAATTCACCCCTCCACTTT. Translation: CASSQYNSPLHF.